Listed below are T cell receptor beta chains from one sample, sequenced in a study of cytomegalovirus exposure and HLA in healthy donors. Using immunoSEQ multiplex PCR, the repertoire was profiled, and TCRdb retains in-frame clones only, with some absent. The sample lists about 120,000 clones, around 78% occurring once. Sequencing was carried out using PBMCs. These receptors were obtained from a man between 18 and 35 years old in good health and CMV-seropositive. CDR3s include the opening cysteine and the closing phenylalanine or tryptophan. The order of the fields is D gene, V gene, clone size, J gene, CDR3 protein, CDR3 DNA. D genes are given only for firm matches. Clone size appears in some rows only: once, few, many, or a class for an expanded clone.

D: TRBD1
V: TRBV2
size: .
J: TRBJ2-1
CDR3: CASRAQGTGFDEQFF
DNA: TGTGCCAGCAGAGCCCAGGGGACAGGGTTCGATGAGCAGTTCTTC

D: .
V: TRBV11-2
size: .
J: TRBJ1-6
CDR3: CASSSTDNSPLHF
DNA: TGTGCCAGCAGCTCGACTGATAATTCACCCCTCCACTTT

D: TRBD2
V: TRBV5-4
size: .
J: TRBJ2-2
CDR3: CASSPTSGGFTGELFF
DNA: TGTGCCAGCAGCCCGACTAGCGGGGGGTTTACCGGGGAGCTGTTTTTT

D: TRBD1
V: TRBV5-3
size: once
J: TRBJ1-5
CDR3: CARSFGTGGNQPQHF
DNA: TGTGCCAGAAGCTTTGGGACAGGAGGGAATCAGCCCCAGCATTTT

D: TRBD1
V: TRBV18
size: .
J: TRBJ1-1
CDR3: CASSSDRVTEAFF
DNA: TGTGCCAGCTCATCCGACAGGGTCACTGAAGCTTTCTTT

D: .
V: TRBV13
size: .
J: TRBJ1-1
CDR3: CASSQGPGLRNTEAFF
DNA: TGTGCCAGCAGCCAGGGCCCGGGACTAAGGAACACTGAAGCTTTCTTT

D: .
V: TRBV19
size: .
J: TRBJ1-1
CDR3: CASTIVAGVEAFF
DNA: TGTGCCAGTACCATCGTCGCCGGGGTAGAAGCTTTCTTT

D: TRBD1
V: TRBV28
size: once
J: TRBJ1-4
CDR3: CASSRTGGDEKLFF
DNA: TGTGCCAGCAGCCGGACAGGGGGAGATGAAAAACTGTTTTTT

D: .
V: TRBV9
size: .
J: TRBJ1-3
CDR3: CASSVARGSSGNTIYF
DNA: TGTGCCAGCAGCGTAGCTCGGGGGAGTTCTGGAAACACCATATATTTT

D: TRBD2
V: TRBV7-6
size: .
J: TRBJ2-7
CDR3: CASSPSGAGRLSYEQYF
DNA: TGTGCCAGCAGCCCCAGCGGGGCGGGCCGCCTTTCCTACGAGCAGTACTTC

D: .
V: TRBV6-5
size: few
J: TRBJ1-5
CDR3: CASSRTGFNQPQHF
DNA: TGTGCCAGCAGCCGTACAGGATTCAATCAGCCCCAGCATTTT

D: .
V: TRBV15
size: .
J: TRBJ2-5
CDR3: CATSRDTGIETQYF
DNA: TGTGCCACCAGCAGAGATACGGGGATTGAGACCCAGTACTTC

D: .
V: TRBV27
size: .
J: TRBJ2-3
CDR3: CASSWRPQTEMVADTQYF
DNA: TGTGCCAGCAGTTGGCGACCCCAGACTGAGATGGTGGCAGATACGCAGTATTTT

D: .
V: TRBV2
size: .
J: TRBJ2-2
CDR3: CASSEAENGNTGELFF
DNA: TGTGCCAGCAGTGAAGCTGAGAACGGGAACACCGGGGAGCTGTTTTTT

D: .
V: TRBV1
size: .
J: TRBJ2-1
CDR3: CTSSQEYKREPPSYNEQFF
DNA: TGCACCAGCAGCCAAGAATATAAGCGGGAACCCCCCTCCTACAATGAGCAGTTCTTC

D: .
V: TRBV7-9
size: .
J: TRBJ1-5
CDR3: CASSLSTLGVSNQPQHF
DNA: TGTGCCAGCAGCTTATCCACCCTAGGGGTTAGCAATCAGCCCCAGCATTTT

D: TRBD2
V: TRBV15
size: .
J: TRBJ2-3
CDR3: CATRSGDSGNTQYF
DNA: TGTGCCACCCGCAGCGGGGACTCCGGGAATACGCAGTATTTT

D: TRBD1
V: TRBV4-1
size: .
J: TRBJ1-2
CDR3: CASSQTGGGYTF
DNA: TGCGCCAGCAGCCAGACAGGGGGAGGCTACACCTTC

D: TRBD2
V: TRBV7-8
size: once
J: TRBJ2-2
CDR3: CASSSVGLAGATGELFF
DNA: TGTGCCAGCAGCTCGGTAGGACTAGCGGGGGCCACCGGGGAGCTGTTTTTT

D: .
V: TRBV6-1
size: few
J: TRBJ1-3
CDR3: CATVWGAGNTIYF
DNA: TGTGCCACTGTCTGGGGAGCTGGAAACACCATATATTTT